This T cell receptor beta chain was observed in a study of CD4 T cell repertoires in COVID-19. Study-level findings and limits: Several top expanded SARS-CoV-2-reactive clonotypes were shared by two or three memory subsets. Between about 6 and 28% of SARS-CoV-2 clonotypes also appeared in SARS-CoV and/or HKU1 spike cultures.

Sequenced by immunoSEQ multiplex PCR; TCRdb stores in-frame clones only, minus some. The data hold some 71,000 clones, with about 80% observed a single time. The memory T cells were sequenced right after ex vivo isolation, without culture. The germline V gene encodes CDR1 MGHDK and CDR2 SYGVNS. Unmatched junction bases numbered 0, after V lost 1 base and J lost 0 bases. This CDR3 contains 15 residues. Regarding this clone: The antigen is unknown.

This chain connects TRBV25-1 to TRBJ2-1, with 7 bases that match TRBD2. This receptor was taken from a human donor who had COVID-19. The sample was CD4+ T cells from peripheral blood, taken after recovery from COVID-19. The CDR3 sequence: CASSEWGGSYNEQFF. In nucleotides, the CDR3 is TGTGCCAGCAGTGAATGGGGGGGCTCCTACAATGAGCAGTTCTTC.